The entry below gives a single T cell receptor beta chain sequence along with its context. This clone was counted a single time. Its antigen is currently not known. No base-level quality is on record; no much larger clone is a single base apart. This sample stems from a study of vaccination effects on CD4 cells after COVID-19 (dated by TCRdb to between 2021 and 2022). Some background on the complete study: Two doses of either the BNT162b2 or the mRNA-1273 mRNA SARS-CoV-2 vaccine were administered to participants. SARS-CoV-2 spike-specific CD4+ TCR repertoires were compared before and after mRNA vaccination in COVID-19 convalescent patients and in infection-naive vaccine recipients. The full study included fewer than eleven COVID-19 convalescent patients and a few SARS-CoV-2-naive healthy vaccine recipients. Cultures from other donors in the study were sequenced using the Oncomine TCR Beta short-read assay on an Illumina iSeq 100. Results and caveats for the whole study, not just this receptor: Both infection-induced and vaccine-induced clones contracted markedly at late post-vaccination timepoints, which is consistent with waning T cell responses. The study was limited by a small number of convalescent patients and lacked early post-infection timepoints. In healthy vaccine recipients, vaccine-induced clones were almost all SARS-CoV-2 mono-reactive, with only 1 of 255 cross-reactive with common cold coronaviruses.

The CDR3 runs 14 amino acids, cysteine and valine included. Only the CDR3 DNA stays, 42 bases, in frame from base 1. V is trimmed back by 5 bases and J by 4 bases, and the junction contains 8 bases that no gene match accounts for. Taken from the germline V gene, the CDR1 and CDR2 loops are SGHDT and YYEEEE. To identify antigen-specific CD4+ T cell clonotypes by their expansion, the ViraFEST assay first stimulated PBMC with viral peptide pools and then applied TCR sequencing. After around ten days of culture, CD4+ T cells were isolated with the EasySep CD4+ T cell isolation kit. The absence of prior SARS-CoV-2 infection in healthy vaccine recipients was confirmed by negative nucleocapsid antibodies before and after vaccination. About 1.8 million PBMC per well were cultured with approximately 10 ug/ml peptides in IMDM containing approximately 4.7% human AB serum, approximately 9.9 IU/ml IL-2 and gentamicin. Half of the culture medium was replaced with fresh IL-2-containing medium on days 3 and 7. Each peptide stimulation condition was cultured in triplicate wells unless otherwise noted. PBMC were separated from whole blood using Ficoll-Paque Plus gradient centrifugation and were then either cryopreserved at -140C or used fresh. The overlapping peptide pools covered the spike proteins of SARS-CoV-2 and of the common cold coronaviruses HCoV-NL63, HCoV-OC43 and HCoV-229E. The QIAamp micro DNA kit was used to extract genomic DNA from the cultured CD4+ T cells.

Library method: the immunoSEQ multiplex PCR assay. DNA from the CD4+ T cells that had been cultured and isolated underwent TCR beta CDR3 sequencing. The original methods were these. Non-productive TCR sequences were removed and reads were trimmed to the CDR3 region, keeping CDR3s of at least 7 amino acids. The MANAFEST web app was used to identify antigen-specific clonotypes by comparing expansion in peptide wells with expansion in reference cultures. Positive clones required FDR<0.05 expansion versus reference and all other wells, odds ratio above 5, and frequency above 0.1% in two replicate wells. Clonotypes significantly expanded in SARS-CoV-2 spike wells and in at least one common cold coronavirus spike condition were defined as cross-reactive. CDR3 similarity was assessed by Levenshtein distance using the stringdist R package, and unrooted trees were constructed with ape in R 3.6.1. The table comes from immuneACCESS by way of TCRdb, which keeps in-frame sequences with V and J called. Part of the clones is missing from these tables; in studies checked, under half for an unresolved V gene and the rest for unknown reasons. The V and J calls and clone size are taken from that table; D and trimming were inferred from the DNA. A total of 55,000 to 80,000 clones appear in this sample, under 90% of them only once. Less than 15% of the sample lies in the top ten.

The chain joins TRBV5-6 to TRBJ2-7; TRBD1 fits 8 bases in the junction. The material sequenced was CD4+ T cells from PBMCs cultured with SARS-CoV-2 spike peptides, taken before COVID-19 vaccination. What this sample's cell subset or site label stands for: SARS-CoV-2 spike overlapping peptide pool stimulation. This sequence was found in a human donor who received a COVID-19 vaccine. The DNA is as follows: TGTGCCAGCAGATCTGCGGACAGGGTGTACGAGCAGTACGTC. This yields the protein CASRSADRVYEQYV.